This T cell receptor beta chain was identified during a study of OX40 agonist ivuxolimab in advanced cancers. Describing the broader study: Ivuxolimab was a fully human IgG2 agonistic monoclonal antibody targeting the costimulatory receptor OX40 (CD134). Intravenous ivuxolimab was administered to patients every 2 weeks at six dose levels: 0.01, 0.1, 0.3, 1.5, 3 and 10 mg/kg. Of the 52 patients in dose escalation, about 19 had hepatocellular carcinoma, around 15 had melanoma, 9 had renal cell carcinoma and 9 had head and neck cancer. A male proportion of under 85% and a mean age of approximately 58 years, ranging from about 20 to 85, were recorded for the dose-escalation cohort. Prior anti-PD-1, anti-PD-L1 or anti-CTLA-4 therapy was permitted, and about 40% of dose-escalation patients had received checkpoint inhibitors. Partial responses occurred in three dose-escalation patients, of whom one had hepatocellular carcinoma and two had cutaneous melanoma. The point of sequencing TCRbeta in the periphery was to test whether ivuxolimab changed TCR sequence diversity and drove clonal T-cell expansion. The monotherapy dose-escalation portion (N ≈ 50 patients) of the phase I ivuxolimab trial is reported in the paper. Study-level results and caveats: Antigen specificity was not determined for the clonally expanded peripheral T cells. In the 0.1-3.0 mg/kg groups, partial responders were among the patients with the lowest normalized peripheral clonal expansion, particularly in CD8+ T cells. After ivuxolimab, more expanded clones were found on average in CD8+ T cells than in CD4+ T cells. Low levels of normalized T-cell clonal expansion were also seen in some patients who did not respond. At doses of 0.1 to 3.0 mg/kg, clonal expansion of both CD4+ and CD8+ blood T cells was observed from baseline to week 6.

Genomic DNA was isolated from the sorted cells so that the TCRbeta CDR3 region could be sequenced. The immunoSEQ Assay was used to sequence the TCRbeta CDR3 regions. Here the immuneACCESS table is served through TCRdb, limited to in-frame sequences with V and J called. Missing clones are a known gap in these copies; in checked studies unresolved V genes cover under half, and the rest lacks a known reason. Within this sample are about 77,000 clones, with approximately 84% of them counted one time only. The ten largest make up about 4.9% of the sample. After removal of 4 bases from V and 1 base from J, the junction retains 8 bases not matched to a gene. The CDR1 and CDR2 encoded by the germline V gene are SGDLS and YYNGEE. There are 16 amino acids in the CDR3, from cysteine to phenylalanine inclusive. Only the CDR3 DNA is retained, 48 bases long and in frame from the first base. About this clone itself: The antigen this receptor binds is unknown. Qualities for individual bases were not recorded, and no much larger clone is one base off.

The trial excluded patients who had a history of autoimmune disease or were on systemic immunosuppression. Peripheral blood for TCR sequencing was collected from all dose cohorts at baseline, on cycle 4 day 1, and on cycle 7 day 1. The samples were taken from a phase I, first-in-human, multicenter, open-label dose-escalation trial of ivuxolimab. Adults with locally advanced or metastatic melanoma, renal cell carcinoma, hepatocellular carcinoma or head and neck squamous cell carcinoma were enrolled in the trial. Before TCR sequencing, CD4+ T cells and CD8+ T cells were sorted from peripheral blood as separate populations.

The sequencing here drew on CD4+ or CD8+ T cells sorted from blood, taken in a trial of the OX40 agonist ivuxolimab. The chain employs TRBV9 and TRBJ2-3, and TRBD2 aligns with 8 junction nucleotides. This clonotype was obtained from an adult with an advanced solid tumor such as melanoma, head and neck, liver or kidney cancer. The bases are TGTGCCAGCAGCTTGGGAGCGGGAGCCGGCACAGATACGCAGTATTTT. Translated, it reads CASSLGAGAGTDTQYF. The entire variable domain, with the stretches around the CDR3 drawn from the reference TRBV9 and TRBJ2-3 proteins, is DSGVTQTPKHLITATGQRVTLRCSPRSGDLSVYWYQQSLDQGLQFLIQYYNGEERAKGNILERFSAQQFPDLHSELNLSSLELGDSALYFCASSLGAGAGTDTQYFGPGTRLTVL.